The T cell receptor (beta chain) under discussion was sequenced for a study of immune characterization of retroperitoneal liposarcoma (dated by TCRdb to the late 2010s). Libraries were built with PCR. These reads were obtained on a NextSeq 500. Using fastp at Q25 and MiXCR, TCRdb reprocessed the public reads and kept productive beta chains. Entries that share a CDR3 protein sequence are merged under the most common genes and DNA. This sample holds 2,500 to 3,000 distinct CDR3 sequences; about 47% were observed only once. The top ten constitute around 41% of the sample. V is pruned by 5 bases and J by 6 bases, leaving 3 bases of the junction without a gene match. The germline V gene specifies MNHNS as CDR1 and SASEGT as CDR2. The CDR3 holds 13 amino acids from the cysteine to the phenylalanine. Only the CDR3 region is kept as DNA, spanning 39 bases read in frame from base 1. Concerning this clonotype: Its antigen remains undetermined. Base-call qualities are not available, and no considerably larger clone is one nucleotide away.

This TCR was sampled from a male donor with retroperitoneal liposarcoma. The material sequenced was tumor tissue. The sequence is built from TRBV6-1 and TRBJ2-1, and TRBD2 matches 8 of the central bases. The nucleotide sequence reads TGTGCCAGCAGTCCGGGACTAGTCAATGAGCAGTTCTTC. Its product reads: CASSPGLVNEQFF.